These 4 T cell receptor beta chains share one sample of origin, sequenced in a study of shared clonotypes between healthy human individuals. Data came from immunoSEQ multiplex PCR; TCRdb stores just in-frame clones and leaves some out. The table lists roughly 600,000 clones, roughly 98% of them singletons, with approximately 0.3% in the top ten. CD45RO-negative, CCR7-positively selected cells formed the naive CD8 fraction, excluding terminally differentiated effector memory CD45RA+ cells. Sequences were obtained from naive CD8+ T cells sorted from blood. Receptor source: a man younger than 45 in good health.

In the case of this clone: The same CDR3 is also encoded by other DNA sequences in this sample. This chain uses TRBV27 with TRBJ2-3, with TRBD2 as a possible D gene (5 bases). V was pared by 6 bases and J by 3 bases, with 10 bases between. Germline V gene lookup returns CDR1 MNHEY and CDR2 SMNVEV (reference sequence). This CDR3 spans 13 amino acids. The CDR3 loop reads CASRILGTDTQYF. The CDR3 DNA follows: TGTGCCAGCAGAATACTAGGAACAGATACGCAGTATTTT.

A note on this clone: The sample has other DNA sequences that encode this CDR3 too. CDR3 in DNA: TGTGCCAGCAGCTTAGCGAGCACAGATACGCAGTATTTT. Protein product: CASSLASTDTQYF. The V call is TRBV7-6, the J call TRBJ2-3; no reliable D call. Trimming left V 0 bases short and J 0 bases short, with 1 base between. The CDR3 has 13 residues. Germline V gene lookup returns CDR1 SGHVS and CDR2 FNYEAQ.

V and J are TRBV12-5 and TRBJ2-2, with D possibly called TRBD1 or TRBD2 (6 bases each). V was pared by 0 bases and J by 4 bases, with 9 bases between. This CDR3 is built from 15 residues. CDR1 and CDR2 from the germline V gene are LGHNT and FRNRAP. CDR3 protein: CASGLVEGGTGELFF. The DNA for the CDR3 is TGTGCTAGTGGTTTGGTGGAGGGGGGCACCGGGGAGCTGTTTTTT.

The rearrangement links TRBV1 to TRBJ1-5. TRBV1 corresponds to a pseudogene. CDR3 length: 14 residues. CDR3 amino acids: CTSSRPLGNQPQHF. The DNA for the CDR3 is TGCACCAGCAGCCGCCCCCTTGGCAATCAGCCCCAGCATTTT.